This T cell receptor beta chain was sequenced during a study of beta chain features in type 1 diabetes. Study results and caveats: TCRB CDR3s were moderately but significantly shorter in Type 1 diabetes patients in all four CD4+ subsets. Using cDNA template may skew counts toward highly expressing activated cells.

The CDR3 consists of 16 residues. After removal of 4 bases from V and 8 bases from J, the junction contained 10 bases not matched to a gene. Germline CDR1 SGHRS, CDR2 YFSETQ. Since all of the isolated RNA was reverse transcribed, expressed TCRB transcripts were what got sequenced. Roughly 3.6 million reads per sample were averaged for naive, central memory and regulatory samples. Using immunoSEQ multiplex PCR, the repertoire was profiled, and TCRdb retains in-frame clones only, with some absent. The profile shows 300,000 to 350,000 clones, roughly 13% of them singletons. This clone was seen only a few times. Its antigen is still unknown. Every single donor gave one heparinised blood draw, and these averaged about 110 mL.

Sequenced input: naive CD4+ T cells from blood. The clonotype comes from a woman aged 18-29 years with type 1 diabetes. The J gene is TRBJ2-1, the V gene TRBV5-1, with 12 bases identical to TRBD2. CDR3 residues: CASSAAPLAGGDEQFF. CDR3 sequence (DNA): TGCGCCAGCAGCGCCGCTCCTCTAGCGGGGGGGGATGAGCAGTTCTTC.